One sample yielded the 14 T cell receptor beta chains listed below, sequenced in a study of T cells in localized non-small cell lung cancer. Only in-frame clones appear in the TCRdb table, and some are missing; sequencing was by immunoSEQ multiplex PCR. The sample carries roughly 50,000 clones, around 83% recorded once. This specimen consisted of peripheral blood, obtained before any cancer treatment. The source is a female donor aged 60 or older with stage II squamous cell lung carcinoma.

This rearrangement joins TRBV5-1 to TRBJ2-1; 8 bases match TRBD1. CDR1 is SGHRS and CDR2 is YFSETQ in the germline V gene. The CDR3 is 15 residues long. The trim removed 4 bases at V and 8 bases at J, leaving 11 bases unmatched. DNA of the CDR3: TGCGCCAGCAGCCTCGACAGGGGTAATTTGGATGAGCAGTTCTTC. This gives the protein CASSLDRGNLDEQFF.

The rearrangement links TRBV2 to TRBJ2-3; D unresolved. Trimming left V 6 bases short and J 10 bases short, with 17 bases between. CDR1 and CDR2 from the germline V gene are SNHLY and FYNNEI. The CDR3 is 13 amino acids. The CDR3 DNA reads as TGTGCCAGCAGGGGGTCGGCACAGACTCCGCAGTATTTT. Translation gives CASRGSAQTPQYF.

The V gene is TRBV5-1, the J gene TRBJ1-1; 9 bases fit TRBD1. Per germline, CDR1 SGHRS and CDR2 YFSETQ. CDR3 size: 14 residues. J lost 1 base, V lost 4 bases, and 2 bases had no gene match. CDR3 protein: CASSPDRGNTEAFF. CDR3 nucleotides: TGCGCCAGCAGCCCGGACAGGGGGAACACTGAAGCTTTCTTT.

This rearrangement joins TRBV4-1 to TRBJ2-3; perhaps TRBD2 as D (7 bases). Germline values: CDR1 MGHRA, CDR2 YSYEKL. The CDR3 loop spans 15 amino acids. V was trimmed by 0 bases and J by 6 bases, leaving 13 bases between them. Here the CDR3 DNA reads TGCGCCAGCAGCCAAGAGGGGGGGGGCCGTGATACGCAGTATTTT. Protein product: CASSQEGGGRDTQYF.

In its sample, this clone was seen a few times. Written as DNA, the CDR3 is TGTGCCAGTGGTAGTCAGCCCCAGCATTTT. Protein: CASGSQPQHF. V gene TRBV19 combines with J gene TRBJ1-5, with D unclear. The CDR3 covers 10 residues. Trimming removed 8 bases at V and 6 bases at J, with 5 bases between. Germline V lookup: CDR1 LNHDA, CDR2 SQIVND (reference sequence).

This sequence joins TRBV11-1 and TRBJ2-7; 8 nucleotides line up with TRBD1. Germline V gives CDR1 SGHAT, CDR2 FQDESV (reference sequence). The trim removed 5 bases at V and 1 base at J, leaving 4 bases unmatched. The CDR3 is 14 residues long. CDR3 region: CASSQGARSYEQYF. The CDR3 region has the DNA TGTGCCAGCAGCCAGGGGGCGCGGTCCTACGAGCAGTACTTC.

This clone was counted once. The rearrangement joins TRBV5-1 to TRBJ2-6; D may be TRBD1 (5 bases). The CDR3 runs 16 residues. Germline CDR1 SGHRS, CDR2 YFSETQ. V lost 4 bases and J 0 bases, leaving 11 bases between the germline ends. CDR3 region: CASSAQVSSGANVLTF. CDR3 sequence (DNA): TGCGCCAGCAGCGCACAGGTTTCCTCTGGGGCCAACGTCCTGACTTTC.

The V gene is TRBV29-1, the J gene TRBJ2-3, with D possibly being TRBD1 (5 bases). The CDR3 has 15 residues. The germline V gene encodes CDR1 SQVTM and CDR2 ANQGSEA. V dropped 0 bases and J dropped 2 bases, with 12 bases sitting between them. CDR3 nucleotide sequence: TGCAGCGTTGAAGATGGGGCAAGATCCACAGATACGCAGTATTTT. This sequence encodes CSVEDGARSTDTQYF.

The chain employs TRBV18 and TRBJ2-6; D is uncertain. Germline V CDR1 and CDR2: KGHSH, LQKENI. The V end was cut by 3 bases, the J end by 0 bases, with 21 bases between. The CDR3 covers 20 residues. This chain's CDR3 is CASSPVIGFSVVSGANVLTF. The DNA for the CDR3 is TGTGCCAGCTCACCTGTCATCGGGTTTTCGGTCGTCTCTGGGGCCAACGTCCTGACTTTC. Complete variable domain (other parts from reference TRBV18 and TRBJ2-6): NAGVMQNPRHLVRRRGQEARLRCSPMKGHSHVYWYRQLPEEGLKFMVYLQKENIIDESGMPKERFSAEFPKEGPSILRIQQVVRGDSAAYFCASSPVIGFSVVSGANVLTFGAGSRLTVL.

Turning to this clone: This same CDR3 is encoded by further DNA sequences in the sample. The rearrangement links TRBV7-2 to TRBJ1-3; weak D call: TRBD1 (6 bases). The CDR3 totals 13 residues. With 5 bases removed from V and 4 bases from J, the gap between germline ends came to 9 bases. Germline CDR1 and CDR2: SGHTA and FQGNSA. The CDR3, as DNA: TGTGCCAGCAGCCCCCAGGGGGGAAACACCATATATTTT. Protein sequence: CASSPQGGNTIYF.

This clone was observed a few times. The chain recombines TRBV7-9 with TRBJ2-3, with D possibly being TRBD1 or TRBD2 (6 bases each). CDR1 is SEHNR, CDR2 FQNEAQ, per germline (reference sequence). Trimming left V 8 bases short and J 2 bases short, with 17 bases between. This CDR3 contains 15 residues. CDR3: CASGSGALYTDTQYF. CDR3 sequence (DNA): TGTGCCAGCGGATCGGGGGCCCTCTACACAGATACGCAGTATTTT.

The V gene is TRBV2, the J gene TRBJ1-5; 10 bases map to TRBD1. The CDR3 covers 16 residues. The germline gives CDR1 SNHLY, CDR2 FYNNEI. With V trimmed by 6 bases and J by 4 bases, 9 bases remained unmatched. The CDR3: CASSPRGQGGNQPQHF. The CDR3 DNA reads TGTGCCAGCAGCCCCAGAGGACAGGGGGGAAATCAGCCCCAGCATTTT.

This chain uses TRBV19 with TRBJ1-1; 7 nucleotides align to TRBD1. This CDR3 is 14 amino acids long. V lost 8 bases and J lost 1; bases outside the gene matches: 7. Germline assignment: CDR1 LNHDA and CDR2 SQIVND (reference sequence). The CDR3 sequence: CASPHRDRNTEAFF. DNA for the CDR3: TGTGCCAGTCCGCACCGGGACAGGAACACTGAAGCTTTCTTT. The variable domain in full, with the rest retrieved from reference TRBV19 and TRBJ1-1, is DGGITQSPKYLFRKEGQNVTLSCEQNLNHDAMYWYRQDPGQGLRLIYYSQIVNDFQKGDIAEGYSVSREKKESFPLTVTSAQKNPTAFYLCASPHRDRNTEAFFGQGTRLTVV.

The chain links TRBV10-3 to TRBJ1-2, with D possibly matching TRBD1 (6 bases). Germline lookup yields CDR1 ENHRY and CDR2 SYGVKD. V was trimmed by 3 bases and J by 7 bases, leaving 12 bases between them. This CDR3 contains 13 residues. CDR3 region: CAISEQGIGGYTF. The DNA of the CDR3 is TGTGCCATCAGTGAACAGGGTATAGGTGGCTACACCTTC.